Detailed here is one TCR beta chain. Its antigen is not identified. Produced via immunoSEQ multiplex PCR; TCRdb's table is partial and in-frame only. The sample has more than 1,200,000 clones; approximately 98.5% are singletons. The CDR3 is made up of 16 amino acids. The germline V gene encodes CDR1 SNHLY and CDR2 FYNNEI. The junction had 8 bases not matched to a gene; V was cut back by 6 bases and J by 7 bases. The data were taken from a study of shared clonotypes between healthy human individuals. Study in general: CD8 memory received one plate per donor, CD8 naive two, CD4 memory three and CD4 naive three.

General study points: In general, naive subsets displayed greater estimated richness than memory subsets did.

This clonotype was sampled from a young man in good health. The sequencing sample was made of naive CD4+ T cells sorted from blood. Subset given: CD45RA+ positively selected. The chain joins TRBV2 to TRBJ2-3; TRBD2 matches at 15 bases. The CDR3 nucleotides read TGTGCCAGCAGCAAAGGACTAGCGGGAGGGTTAAATACGCAGTATTTT. Translation: CASSKGLAGGLNTQYF.